This T cell receptor (beta chain) originates from a study of T cell responses to AZD1222 COVID-19 vaccine. Assay: immunoSEQ multiplex PCR; the TCRdb copy retains only in-frame clones and omits some. Of 150,000 to 200,000 clones in the sample, roughly 90% were seen once. Germline values: CDR1 GTSNPN, CDR2 SVGIG (reference sequence). The CDR3 is made up of 12 amino acids. V lost 2 bases to trimming and J lost 5 bases, with 10 bases between them. The specimen comprised peripheral blood, sampled on day 0 of AZD1222 vaccination. This chain joins TRBV30 and TRBJ2-7; D is tentatively TRBD1 or TRBD2 (5 bases each). The receptor was derived from an adult in good health. CDR3 coding DNA: TGTGCCTGGAGTCCTCGGGGCCACGAGCAGTACTTC. Translation gives CAWSPRGHEQYF.